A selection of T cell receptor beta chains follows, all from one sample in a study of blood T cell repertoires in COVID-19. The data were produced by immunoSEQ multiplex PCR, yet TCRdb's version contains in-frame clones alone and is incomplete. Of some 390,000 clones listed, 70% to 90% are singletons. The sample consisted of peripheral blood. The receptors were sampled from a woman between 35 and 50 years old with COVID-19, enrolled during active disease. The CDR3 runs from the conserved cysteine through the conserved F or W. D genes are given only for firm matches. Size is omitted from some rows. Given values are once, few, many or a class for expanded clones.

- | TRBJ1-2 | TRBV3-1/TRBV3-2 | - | CASSSRAASYGYTF | TGTGCCAGCAGCTCGCGGGCAGCTTCCTATGGCTACACCTTC
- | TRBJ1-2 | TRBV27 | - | CASRPRGGADGYTF | TGTGCCAGCAGACCTAGGGGGGGAGCGGACGGCTACACCTTC
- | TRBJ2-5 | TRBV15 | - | CATSRDKTGVSETQYF | TGTGCCACCAGCAGAGATAAGACAGGCGTTTCGGAGACCCAGTACTTC
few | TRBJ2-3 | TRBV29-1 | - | CSVDHHRQGRSTDTQYF | TGCAGCGTTGACCACCACCGCCAGGGTCGGAGCACAGATACGCAGTATTTT
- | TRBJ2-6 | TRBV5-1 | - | CASSLAWAGANVLTF | TGCGCCAGCAGTCTGGCATGGGCGGGGGCCAACGTCCTGACTTTC
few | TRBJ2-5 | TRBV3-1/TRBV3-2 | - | CASSLRAAGPAETQYF | TGTGCCAGCAGCCTACGCGCGGCAGGGCCCGCGGAGACCCAGTACTTC
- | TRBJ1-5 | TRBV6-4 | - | CASSESGNQPQHF | TGTGCCAGCAGTGAATCGGGGAATCAGCCCCAGCATTTT
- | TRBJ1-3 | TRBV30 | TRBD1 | CAWSVRVRQGSGNTIYF | TGTGCCTGGAGTGTACGGGTTCGACAGGGCTCTGGAAACACCATATATTTT
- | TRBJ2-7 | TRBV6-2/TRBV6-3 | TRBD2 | CASSQTSGGFYEQYF | TGTGCCAGCAGCCAGACTAGCGGGGGGTTCTACGAGCAGTACTTC
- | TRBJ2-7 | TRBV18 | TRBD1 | CASALTGDSYEQYF | TGTGCCAGCGCCCTAACAGGGGATTCGTACGAGCAGTACTTC
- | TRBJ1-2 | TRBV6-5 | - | CASSRGNYGYTF | TGTGCCAGCAGTAGAGGGAACTATGGCTACACCTTC
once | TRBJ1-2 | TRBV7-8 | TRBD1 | CASSIETGGFYGYTF | TGTGCCAGCAGCATAGAGACAGGGGGCTTCTATGGCTACACCTTC
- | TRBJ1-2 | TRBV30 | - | CAWSAGQGYTF | TGTGCCTGGAGTGCCGGACAGGGCTACACCTTC
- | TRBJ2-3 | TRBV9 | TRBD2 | CASSVQQREGLGIDTQYF | TGTGCCAGCAGCGTCCAGCAGCGGGAGGGCCTGGGGATAGATACGCAGTATTTT
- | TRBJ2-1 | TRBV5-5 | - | CASSFFSTPGSYNEQFF | TGTGCCAGCAGCTTTTTTAGCACTCCCGGCTCCTACAATGAGCAGTTCTTC
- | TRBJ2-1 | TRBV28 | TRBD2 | CASSFILAGRYGEQFF | TGTGCCAGCAGTTTCATCCTAGCGGGACGGTACGGTGAGCAGTTCTTC
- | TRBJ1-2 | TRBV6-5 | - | CASRPPGGVDGYTF | TGTGCCAGCAGACCCCCGGGGGGGGTGGATGGCTACACCTTC
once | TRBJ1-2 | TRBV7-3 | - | CASSPIDRPRTNYGYTF | TGTGCCAGCAGCCCAATCGACAGGCCTAGGACTAACTATGGCTACACCTTC